The 26 T cell receptor beta chains below come from one sample, sequenced in a study of blood T cell repertoires in COVID-19. Using immunoSEQ multiplex PCR, the repertoire was profiled, and TCRdb retains in-frame clones only, with some absent. The sample contains around 160,000 clones, 78% of which appear only once. Sequenced input: peripheral blood. These receptors originate from a woman of 80 years or more with acute or convalescent COVID-19.

The J gene is TRBJ2-5, the V gene TRBV29-1, with a possible D match to TRBD2 (6 bases). V was pared by 6 bases and J by 7 bases, with 15 bases between. The CDR3 contains 12 residues. The germline CDR1 and CDR2 sequences are SQVTM and ANQGSEA. CDR3 region: CSVGGGGTTQYF. The CDR3 DNA reads TGCAGCGTCGGTGGTGGAGGGACGACCCAGTACTTC.

This clone was counted once. The chain recombines TRBV29-1 with TRBJ2-1; 8 positions agree with TRBD1. The CDR3 covers 15 residues. Germline CDR1 is SQVTM and CDR2 is ANQGSEA. V trimming: 5 bases; J trimming: 3 bases; junction bases outside the gene matches: 9. The CDR3 DNA follows: TGCAGCGTTAGAGAACAGGGGGGAAGCTACAATGAGCAGTTCTTC. Translation gives CSVREQGGSYNEQFF.

On this clone: Germline and junction disagree at one end, which may indicate a read error. CDR3 residues: CASNLGSKAKNIQYF. The CDR3 DNA sequence: TGCGCCAGCAACTTGGGCTCTAAAGCCAAAAACATTCAGTACTTC. The chain joins TRBV5-1 to TRBJ2-4, with D unresolved. This CDR3 is built from 15 residues. Germline loops: CDR1 SGHRS, CDR2 YFSETQ.

The rearrangement links TRBV18 to TRBJ2-7, with D possibly being TRBD1 (6 bases). This CDR3 is built from 14 residues. V was shortened by 3 bases and J by 5 bases, with 14 bases between the two germline ends. CDR1 and CDR2 from the germline V gene are KGHSH and LQKENI. CDR3 DNA: TGTGCCAGCTCACCTCGGGAAGGGGGTGACGAGCAGTACTTC. Encoded protein: CASSPREGGDEQYF.

The chain uses TRBV7-9 and TRBJ2-1; TRBD2 agrees at 12 bases. CDR3 size: 14 residues. The junction had 6 bases not matched to a gene; V was cut back by 6 bases and J by 9 bases. The germline V gene encodes CDR1 SEHNR and CDR2 FQNEAQ (reference sequence). CDR3 in amino acids: CASRSTSGGGEQFF. The CDR3 DNA follows: TGTGCCAGCAGGTCGACTAGCGGGGGTGGTGAGCAGTTCTTC.

The rearrangement uses TRBV6-8 and TRBJ2-7; D might be TRBD2 (6 bases). The CDR3 loop spans 14 amino acids. The germline CDR1 and CDR2 sequences are MNHGY and SAAAGT. Trimming took off 8 bases at V and 0 bases at J, with 14 bases between the two ends. CDR3 bases: TGTGCCAGCCGGGGACTGAGAAGCTCCTACGAGCAGTACTTC. This encodes CASRGLRSSYEQYF.

The chain couples TRBV2 to TRBJ2-7, with no clear D. The CDR3 is made up of 14 amino acids. Germline CDR1 SNHLY, CDR2 FYNNEI. V gave up 2 bases and J gave up 0 bases, with 8 bases separating them. CDR3 nucleotide sequence: TGTGCCAGCAGTGAATGGCGGAGCTCCTACGAGCAGTACTTC. This gives the protein CASSEWRSSYEQYF.

The rearrangement joins TRBV4-1 to TRBJ1-3; possible D gene TRBD1, 5 bases. This CDR3 comprises 15 residues. The germline V and J ends were trimmed by 1 base and 2 bases, with 9 bases remaining between them. Germline V CDR1 and CDR2: MGHRA, YSYEKL. Here the CDR3 DNA reads TGCGCCAGCAGCCAAGGTCCAGGGACTGGAAACACCATATATTTT. It codes for CASSQGPGTGNTIYF.

The chain joins TRBV6-1 to TRBJ1-6; D uncertain. The V end was cut by 1 base, the J end by 0 bases, with 4 bases between. This CDR3 contains 15 residues. From germline, CDR1 is MNHNS and CDR2 SASEGT. The CDR3, as DNA: TGTGCCAGCAGTGAAGTCAGCTCCTATAATTCACCCCTCCACTTT. This codes for CASSEVSSYNSPLHF.

The chain carries TRBV15 and TRBJ1-1, with D possibly TRBD1 on 5 matching bases. Germline V gene data show CDR1 as LNHNV and CDR2 as YYDKDF (reference sequence). Trimming stripped 4 bases from V and 1 base from J, with 13 bases between. The CDR3 sequence is 15 residues long. The CDR3, as DNA: TGTGCCACCAGCATCAATCCCGGACAGAACACTGAAGCTTTCTTT. It yields the protein CATSINPGQNTEAFF.

The V gene is TRBV5-8, the J gene TRBJ2-1; 14 positions agree with TRBD2. CDR1 and CDR2 from the germline V gene are SGHTS and YDEGEE. V was pared by 4 bases and J by 5 bases, with 8 bases of the junction left unmatched. This CDR3 contains 17 residues. CDR3 region: CASSTTGTSGGHNEQFF. The DNA of the CDR3 is TGTGCCAGCAGCACCACCGGGACTAGCGGGGGCCACAATGAGCAGTTCTTC.

This clone was seen only a few times. The chain combines TRBV3-1 (or the pseudogene TRBV3-2) with TRBJ2-1; the D gene is possibly TRBD2 (6 bases). Germline-derived CDR1 and CDR2 are LGHDT and YNNKEL (reference sequence). The CDR3 spans 17 residues. V lost 1 base to trimming and J lost 2 bases, with 15 bases between them. The CDR3 DNA sequence: TGTGCCAGCAGCCAAGGTACGGGGCGGGGCCCCTACAATGAGCAGTTCTTC. The encoded protein is CASSQGTGRGPYNEQFF.

The V call is TRBV4-2, the J call TRBJ2-1; perhaps TRBD2 as D (6 bases). Trimming cost V 0 bases and J 12 bases, with 21 bases left between them. CDR1 is LGHNA and CDR2 is YNFKEQ in the germline V gene. The CDR3 sequence is 16 residues long. The CDR3 nucleotides are TGTGCCAGCAGCCAAGAGGTCGGGACTGGCCTAACGGCGCAGTTCTTC. Encoded protein: CASSQEVGTGLTAQFF.

The rearrangement joins TRBV7-2 to TRBJ1-1; TRBD1 matches at 8 bases. With V trimmed by 5 bases and J by 4 bases, 3 bases remained unmatched. The CDR3 totals 13 residues. Germline V gives CDR1 SGHTA, CDR2 FQGNSA. CDR3 loop: CASSQTGGTEAFF. The CDR3 DNA reads TGTGCCAGCAGCCAAACAGGGGGCACTGAAGCTTTCTTT. The full variable domain, in which reference TRBV7-2 and TRBJ1-1 provide the parts outside the CDR3, is GAGVSQSPSNKVTEKGKDVELRCDPISGHTALYWYRQSLGQGLEFLIYFQGNSAPDKSGLPSDRFSAERTGGSVSTLTIQRTQQEDSAVYLCASSQTGGTEAFFGQGTRLTVV.

This sequence joins TRBV11-3 and TRBJ1-3; TRBD1 agrees at 7 bases. Per germline, CDR1 SGHNT and CDR2 YENEEA. CDR3 length: 15 amino acids. Trimming took 5 bases from V and 2 from J; bases not matched to a gene: 6. The CDR3 nucleotides read TGTGCCAGCAGCGGAACCGGGACAGCTGGAAACACCATATATTTT. Translating gives CASSGTGTAGNTIYF.

This clone came up a few times. The CDR3 DNA is TGTGCCACCAGTGACCCCGGACAGGGGGGAAGGGACGGGGAGCTGTTTTTT. Amino acids: CATSDPGQGGRDGELFF. The V and J genes are TRBV24-1 and TRBJ2-2; 10 bases map to TRBD1. The CDR3 sequence is 17 residues long. The V gene's germline CDR1 is KGHDR and CDR2 SFDVKD. V was clipped by 4 bases and J by 7 bases; unmatched bases: 11.

This clone was counted once. One end of the junction does not line up with germline, which may come from a read error. The chain links TRBV29-1 to TRBJ2-7; TRBD1 agrees at 7 bases. The CDR3 contains 13 residues. In germline, CDR1 is SQVTM, CDR2 ANQGSEA. CDR3: CSVQERTGYEQYF. CDR3 in DNA: TGCAGCGTTCAAGAGCGGACAGGCTACGAGCAGTACTTC.

The chain couples TRBV10-1 to TRBJ2-1; 8 nucleotides agree with TRBD2. The CDR3 consists of 15 residues. The V and J ends lost 8 bases and 3 bases, in that order; junction bases with no gene match: 9. Germline loops: CDR1 WNHNN, CDR2 SYGVQD (reference sequence). CDR3 in amino acids: CASSVSGSDYNEQFF. As DNA, the CDR3 is TGCGCCAGCTCCGTAAGCGGGAGCGACTACAATGAGCAGTTCTTC.

The V and J genes are TRBV18 and TRBJ1-2, with D tentatively TRBD1 (5 bases). V was clipped by 8 bases and J by 0 bases, with 10 bases between them. Germline CDR1 is KGHSH and CDR2 is LQKENI. This CDR3 is 13 amino acids long. CDR3: CASGTVSNYGYTF. In DNA, the CDR3 is TGTGCCAGCGGGACTGTCTCTAACTATGGCTACACCTTC.

The chain joins TRBV6-1 to TRBJ1-2, with D tentatively TRBD1 (5 bases). The V and J ends lost 0 bases and 4 bases respectively, with 12 bases between them. The CDR3 loop spans 15 amino acids. The germline V gene has CDR1 MNHNS and CDR2 SASEGT. This chain's CDR3 is CASSEALPQAYGYTF. Written as DNA, the CDR3 is TGTGCCAGCAGTGAAGCGCTTCCACAGGCCTATGGCTACACCTTC.

The chain has TRBV10-3 and TRBJ1-5; weak D call: TRBD1 (5 bases). With 6 bases removed from V and 2 bases from J, the gap between germline ends came to 11 bases. The CDR3 runs 14 residues. Per the germline V gene, CDR1 is ENHRY and CDR2 is SYGVKD. The CDR3 reads CAIRGQGGNQPQHF. The CDR3 region has the DNA TGTGCCATCAGGGGGCAGGGTGGCAATCAGCCCCAGCATTTT.

This clone was observed once. V gene TRBV2 combines with J gene TRBJ1-4; TRBD1 matches at 11 bases. CDR1 and CDR2 (germline): SNHLY, FYNNEI. The CDR3 sequence is 14 residues long. With V trimmed by 4 bases and J by 8 bases, 3 bases remained unmatched. CDR3 DNA: TGTGCCAGCAGTGGGGACAGGGGGGGCGAAAAACTGTTTTTT. Translating it yields CASSGDRGGEKLFF.

V and J are TRBV6-2 or TRBV6-3 and TRBJ2-5; TRBD2 aligns across 14 bases. Looked up from germline, CDR1 is MNHEY and CDR2 is SVGEGT. The CDR3 runs 17 residues. The V and J ends lost 2 bases and 2 bases, in that order; junction bases with no gene match: 4. The CDR3 coding sequence is TGTGCCAGCAGTTACGGGAGACTAGCGGGAGGGCAAGAGACCCAGTACTTC. This codes for CASSYGRLAGGQETQYF.

The rearrangement uses TRBV7-6 and TRBJ2-1; no clear D gene. V lost 2 bases, J lost 9 bases, and 5 bases lay in between. The CDR3 contains 11 residues. Looked up from germline, CDR1 is SGHVS and CDR2 is FNYEAQ. The chain's CDR3 is CASSLTSEQFF. In DNA, the CDR3 is TGTGCCAGCAGCTTAACATCTGAGCAGTTCTTC. Complete variable domain (other parts from reference TRBV7-6 and TRBJ2-1): GAGVSQSPRYKVTKRGQDVALRCDPISGHVSLYWYRQALGQGPEFLTYFNYEAQQDKSGLPNDRFSAERPEGSISTLTIQRTEQRDSAMYRCASSLTSEQFFGPGTRLTVL.

The rearrangement links TRBV29-1 to TRBJ1-2; D gene uncertain. This CDR3 contains 12 residues. Germline loops: CDR1 SQVTM, CDR2 ANQGSEA. Trimming took 7 bases from V and 3 from J, leaving 12 bases between them. Here the CDR3 reads CSAETAHYGYTF. The CDR3 nucleotides are TGCAGCGCCGAGACTGCCCACTATGGCTACACCTTC.

In this sample, this clone turned up a few times. CDR3 sequence: CASSSGLAQYF. CDR3 coding DNA: TGTGCCAGTAGTTCCGGGTTAGCGCAGTACTTC. V and J are TRBV19 and TRBJ2-7; D gene ambiguous. CDR1 and CDR2 from the germline V gene are LNHDA and SQIVND (reference sequence). Deletions cut 5 bases from V and 9 bases from J, with 11 bases between. The CDR3 loop spans 11 amino acids.